These 27 T cell receptor beta chains share one sample of origin, sequenced in a study of neurological immune-mediated disorders. TCRdb recomputed calls from the 5' RACE reads with MiXCR, one row per CDR3 protein. Of around 18,000 distinct CDR3 sequences listed, around 28% are singletons. Sequencing used PBMCs. The source of these receptors is a man between 45 and 60 years old with HTLV-1-associated myelopathy (HAM/TSP).

In DNA, the CDR3 is TGCGCCAGCAGCCCCCGACAGGGGGCAGGCAACGAGCAGTACTTC. This translates into CASSPRQGAGNEQYF. The V call is TRBV5-1, the J call TRBJ2-7; 10 positions agree with TRBD1. The length of the CDR3 is 15 residues. Per germline, CDR1 SGHRS and CDR2 YFSETQ. V lost 4 bases and J lost 5; bases outside the gene matches: 9.

This clonotype was observed a handful of times. The rearrangement links TRBV7-9 to TRBJ1-1; 11 positions agree with TRBD1. V lost 4 bases, J lost 6 bases, and 7 bases stayed unmatched. The germline CDR1 and CDR2 sequences are SEHNR and FQNEAQ (reference sequence). The CDR3 is 15 residues long. This CDR3 reads CASSSWTGGLAEAFF. Written as DNA, the CDR3 is TGTGCCAGCAGCTCCTGGACAGGGGGCCTCGCTGAAGCTTTCTTT. Together with reference TRBV7-9 and TRBJ1-1, the CDR3 gives the full variable domain: DTGVSQNPRHKITKRGQNVTFRCDPISEHNRLYWYRQTLGQGPEFLTYFQNEAQLEKSRLLSDRFSAERPKGSFSTLEIQRTEQGDSAMYLCASSSWTGGLAEAFFGQGTRLTVV.

Remarks on this clonotype: A junction boundary mismatches the germline segment, possibly from a read error. The chain joins TRBV5-1 to TRBJ2-7, with 10 positions matching TRBD2. The CDR3 length is 14 residues. CDR1 and CDR2 (germline): SGHRS, YFSETQ. CDR3 DNA sequence: TGCGCCAGCAGTTTGGGACTAGCGCCCTACGAGCAGTACTTC. Translating gives CASSLGLAPYEQYF.

The J gene is TRBJ2-7, the V gene TRBV20-1; 11 positions agree with TRBD2. This CDR3 has 20 amino acids. The V gene end was trimmed by 3 bases and the J gene end by 2 bases; junction bases not matched to a gene: 21. The germline V gene encodes CDR1 DFQATT and CDR2 SNEGSKA (reference sequence). CDR3 residues: CSASNIGSLAGDVRAYEQYF. In nucleotides, the CDR3 is TGCAGTGCTAGTAATATCGGTTCACTAGCGGGAGATGTTCGGGCCTACGAGCAGTACTTC.

This chain connects TRBV2 to TRBJ2-7; no firm D call. V gave up 8 bases and J gave up 7 bases, with 21 bases separating them. CDR1 and CDR2 (germline): SNHLY, FYNNEI. CDR3 length: 14 residues. In DNA, the CDR3 is TGTGCCAGCGAACGGCAGGCCCCTGGTGGAGAGCAGTACTTC. Translation gives CASERQAPGGEQYF.

A few counts support this clonotype. The chain has TRBV6-6 and TRBJ1-6; D remains unclear. Germline CDR1 MNHNY, CDR2 SVGAGI (reference sequence). The V end was cut by 7 bases, the J end by 14 bases, with 18 bases between. This CDR3 has 13 amino acids. CDR3 sequence reads: CASTQRESAALHF. The CDR3 DNA reads TGTGCCAGCACCCAGCGGGAATCGGCGGCCCTCCACTTT.

In its sample, this clonotype was seen a few times. This chain joins TRBV20-1 and TRBJ2-7, with 8 bases that match TRBD1. The CDR3 length is 12 residues. The germline V gene has CDR1 DFQATT and CDR2 SNEGSKA (reference sequence). Trimming at V came to 5 bases and at J to 5 bases, leaving 5 bases not matched to a gene. The CDR3 here is CSAPDRGHEQYF. The DNA for the CDR3 is TGCAGTGCTCCCGACAGGGGTCACGAGCAGTACTTC.

The chain has TRBV20-1 and TRBJ2-1; TRBD1 agrees at 10 bases. V was pared by 2 bases and J by 4 bases, with 5 bases of the junction left unmatched. CDR1 is DFQATT and CDR2 is SNEGSKA in the germline V gene (reference sequence). The CDR3 is made up of 15 amino acids. The CDR3 loop reads CSARNWDRGYNEQFF. The CDR3 coding sequence is TGCAGTGCTAGAAACTGGGACAGGGGTTACAATGAGCAGTTCTTC.

The chain carries TRBV7-9 and TRBJ2-1; D tentatively fits TRBD1 or TRBD2 (5 bases each). Germline CDR1 reads SEHNR; CDR2 reads FQNEAQ (reference sequence). V was clipped by 6 bases and J by 0 bases, with 12 bases between them. The CDR3 has 15 residues. DNA for the CDR3: TGTGCCAGCAGACGGGACCTCAGCTCCTACAATGAGCAGTTCTTC. Translating it yields CASRRDLSSYNEQFF. Variable domain in full (rest from reference TRBV7-9 and TRBJ2-1): DTGVSQNPRHKITKRGQNVTFRCDPISEHNRLYWYRQTLGQGPEFLTYFQNEAQLEKSRLLSDRFSAERPKGSFSTLEIQRTEQGDSAMYLCASRRDLSSYNEQFFGPGTRLTVL.

V gene TRBV20-1 combines with J gene TRBJ2-1, with 11 bases matching TRBD1. J lost 7 bases, V lost 5 bases, and 7 bases had no gene match. This CDR3 is 14 amino acids long. Germline-derived CDR1 and CDR2 are DFQATT and SNEGSKA (reference sequence). CDR3 sequence: CSAWTGGRKNEQFF. The CDR3 DNA follows: TGCAGTGCTTGGACAGGGGGCCGTAAGAATGAGCAGTTCTTC.

This clonotype was observed at least ten times. The rearrangement links TRBV5-5 to TRBJ1-2; no reliable D call. Germline V gene sequence: CDR1 SGHKS, CDR2 YYEKEE (reference sequence). The CDR3 runs 19 residues. The V end was cut by 0 bases, the J end by 2 bases, with 23 bases between. DNA for the CDR3: TGTGCCAGCAGCTTGGGATTCTCTGTGCTGCGTACAGCCAACTATGGCTACACCTTC. Its protein product is CASSLGFSVLRTANYGYTF.

The chain carries TRBV7-2 and TRBJ2-1, with D possibly being TRBD2 (6 bases). Per the germline V gene, CDR1 is SGHTA and CDR2 is FQGNSA. CDR3 length: 15 amino acids. V was clipped by 2 bases and J by 7 bases, with 15 bases between them. The CDR3 is CASSLRRGSRNEQFF. CDR3 nucleotides: TGTGCCAGCAGCTTACGGCGGGGAAGTAGGAATGAGCAGTTCTTC.

The chain carries TRBV5-6 and TRBJ1-4; a weak D match, TRBD1 (6 bases). This CDR3 has 16 residues. Deletions cut 4 bases from V and 2 bases from J, with 15 bases between. Germline CDR1 and CDR2: SGHDT and YYEEEE. CDR3: CASSTRRTATNEKLFF. In nucleotides, the CDR3 is TGTGCCAGCAGCACAAGACGGACAGCGACTAATGAAAAACTGTTTTTT.

J is TRBJ1-1 and V is TRBV5-1, with TRBD1 matching 8 bases. The trim removed 4 bases at V and 0 bases at J, leaving 8 bases unmatched. Germline-derived CDR1 and CDR2 are SGHRS and YFSETQ. This CDR3 is 16 amino acids long. CDR3 in amino acids: CASSGQGSLMNTEAFF. In DNA, the CDR3 is TGCGCCAGCAGCGGACAGGGTTCTCTCATGAACACTGAAGCTTTCTTT.

Remarks on this clonotype: This clone may be a read error of a much larger clone one base away. The chain recombines TRBV20-1 with TRBJ2-3, with 7 bases lining up with TRBD2. CDR1 DFQATT and CDR2 SNEGSKA come from the germline V gene (reference sequence). This CDR3 spans 15 amino acids. The CDR3 DNA is TGCAGTGCTAGAGTTCGGGGGGTTGGCACATATACGCAGTATTTT. It codes for CSARVRGVGTYTQYF.

In this sample, this clonotype turned up a few times. The rearrangement joins TRBV18 to TRBJ2-3; 7 nucleotides match TRBD1. This CDR3 has 15 amino acids. Losses at the gene ends were 5 bases for V and 1 base for J; bases not matched to a gene: 6. Germline V gene data show CDR1 as KGHSH and CDR2 as LQKENI. DNA of the CDR3: TGTGCCAGCTCATCCTTACAGGGGCGCACAGATACGCAGTATTTT. Translation: CASSSLQGRTDTQYF.

By share, this clonotype ranks as medium-sized (0.01 to 0.1%). The CDR3 protein is CASSLGGGPRETQYF. CDR3 bases: TGTGCCAGCAGCTTAGGTGGAGGTCCAAGAGAGACCCAGTACTTC. This chain uses TRBV7-2 with TRBJ2-5; perhaps TRBD2 as D (5 bases). The V gene lost 1 base and the J gene lost 4 bases, with 13 bases spanning the gap. The CDR3 loop spans 15 amino acids. In germline, CDR1 is SGHTA, CDR2 FQGNSA.

This clonotype was seen only a few times. This chain connects TRBV20-1 to TRBJ2-7, with D uncertain. The V end lost 4 bases, the J end lost 2 bases, and 12 bases lay between the germline ends. Germline CDR1 is DFQATT and CDR2 is SNEGSKA (reference sequence). The CDR3 is 13 amino acids. For the CDR3, the DNA is TGCAGTGCTAATAGGGATTCCACCTACGAGCAGTACTTC. It yields the protein CSANRDSTYEQYF.

V usage is TRBV6-1 and J usage is TRBJ2-3; D gene unclear. This CDR3 has 15 residues. Trimming removed 7 bases from V and 0 bases from J, with 14 bases in between. Per the germline V gene, CDR1 is MNHNS and CDR2 is SASEGT. CDR3 sequence reads: CASTWLETSTDTQYF. CDR3 bases: TGTGCCAGCACGTGGCTGGAGACTAGCACAGATACGCAGTATTTT.

The rearrangement links TRBV6-5 to TRBJ1-6, with D perhaps TRBD1 (6 bases). CDR1 is MNHEY and CDR2 is SVGAGI in the germline V gene. Trimming took off 2 bases at V and 6 bases at J, with 20 bases between the two ends. This CDR3 has 18 residues. The CDR3: CASSYTRELTGFNSPLHF. The CDR3 DNA sequence: TGTGCCAGCAGTTACACTCGAGAACTAACAGGGTTTAATTCACCCCTCCACTTT.

There are many counts of this clonotype. The chain recombines TRBV27 with TRBJ2-6; TRBD1 matches 7 bases. This CDR3 is built from 14 residues. CDR1 and CDR2 from the germline V gene are MNHEY and SMNVEV (reference sequence). The junction had 7 bases not matched to a gene; V was cut back by 10 bases and J by 4 bases. CDR3 amino acids: CATRGGSGANVLTF. The CDR3 DNA reads as TGTGCCACCCGAGGGGGCTCGGGGGCCAACGTCCTGACTTTC.

The J gene is TRBJ2-1, the V gene TRBV7-7; a possible D gene is TRBD2 (5 bases). CDR1 SSHAT and CDR2 FNYEAQ come from the germline V gene (reference sequence). V lost 1 base and J lost 4, with 14 bases in between. CDR3 size: 16 residues. The CDR3 bases are TGTGCCAGCAGCTTAGATCGCTCACCGGGGTACAATGAGCAGTTCTTC. It codes for CASSLDRSPGYNEQFF.

This chain connects TRBV12-3 or TRBV12-4 to TRBJ2-2; 11 bases match TRBD2. CDR3 length: 18 amino acids. The trim removed 2 bases at V and 2 bases at J, leaving 7 bases unmatched. CDR3 nucleotide sequence: TGTGCCAGCAGTTTAAGTCTAGCGGGGGGCTATAACACCGGGGAGCTGTTTTTT. This gives the protein CASSLSLAGGYNTGELFF.

This clonotype was recorded many times. The chain carries TRBV27 and TRBJ2-3, with TRBD1 matching 7 bases. The length of the CDR3 is 13 residues. With 2 bases clipped from V and 4 bases from J, the junction kept 0 bases outside the gene matches. Germline CDR1 reads MNHEY; CDR2 reads SMNVEV (reference sequence). The CDR3 region is CASSLQGADTQYF. The CDR3 DNA sequence: TGTGCCAGCAGTTTACAGGGGGCAGATACGCAGTATTTT.

This clonotype was seen just once. The DNA of the CDR3 is TGCGCCAGCAGCTTGCTGGGCCACGAGCAGTACTTC. Its translation: CASSLLGHEQYF. This rearrangement joins TRBV5-1 to TRBJ2-7; D unresolved. Germline lookup yields CDR1 SGHRS and CDR2 YFSETQ. V lost 1 base to trimming and J lost 5 bases, with 7 bases between them. The CDR3 is made up of 12 amino acids. The full variable domain, in which reference TRBV5-1 and TRBJ2-7 provide the parts outside the CDR3, is KAGVTQTPRYLIKTRGQQVTLSCSPISGHRSVSWYQQTPGQGLQFLFEYFSETQRNKGNFPGRFSGRQFSNSRSEMNVSTLELGDSALYLCASSLLGHEQYFGPGTRLTVT.

The chain joins TRBV5-1 to TRBJ2-7; D gene unclear. The CDR3 contains 14 residues. Germline CDR1 SGHRS, CDR2 YFSETQ. V was pared by 0 bases and J by 3 bases, with 10 bases between. CDR3 in amino acids: CASSLVALNYEQYF. CDR3 nucleotide sequence: TGCGCCAGCAGCTTGGTGGCTCTCAACTACGAGCAGTACTTC.

This clonotype was counted a few times. The V gene is TRBV20-1, the J gene TRBJ1-2; D is perhaps TRBD1 (5 bases). The V gene's germline CDR1 is DFQATT and CDR2 SNEGSKA (reference sequence). Trimming shortened V by 5 bases and J by 4 bases, and 8 bases separated the two germline ends. The CDR3 has 11 amino acids. This CDR3 is CSAGGFYGYTF. In DNA, the CDR3 is TGCAGTGCTGGGGGGTTCTATGGCTACACCTTC.